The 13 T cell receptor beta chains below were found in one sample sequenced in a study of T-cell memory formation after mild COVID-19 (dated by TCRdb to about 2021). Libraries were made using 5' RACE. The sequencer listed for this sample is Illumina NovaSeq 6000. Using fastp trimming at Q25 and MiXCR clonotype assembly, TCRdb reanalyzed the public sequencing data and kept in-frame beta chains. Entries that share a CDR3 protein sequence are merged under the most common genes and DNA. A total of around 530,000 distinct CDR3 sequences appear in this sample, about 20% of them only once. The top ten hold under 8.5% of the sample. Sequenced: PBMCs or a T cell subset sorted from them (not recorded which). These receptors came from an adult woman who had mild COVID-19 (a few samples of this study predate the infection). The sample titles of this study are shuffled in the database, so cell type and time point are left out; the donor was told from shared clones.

The CDR3 sequence: CATSDPTGTGNEKLFF. CDR3 sequence (DNA): TGTGCCACCAGTGACCCTACAGGGACGGGTAATGAAAAACTGTTTTTT. This chain joins TRBV24-1 and TRBJ1-4; tentatively, D is TRBD1 (6 bases). With 4 bases removed from V and 4 bases from J, the gap between germline ends came to 15 bases. Per germline, CDR1 KGHDR and CDR2 SFDVKD. The CDR3 runs 16 residues.

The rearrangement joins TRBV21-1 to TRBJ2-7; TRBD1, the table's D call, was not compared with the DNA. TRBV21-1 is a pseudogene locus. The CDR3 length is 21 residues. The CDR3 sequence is CASSVLLGRDRGRRNAYEQYF. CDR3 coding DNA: TGTGCCAGCAGCGTACTCCTGGGGAGGGACAGGGGCCGCCGAAACGCCTACGAGCAGTACTTC.

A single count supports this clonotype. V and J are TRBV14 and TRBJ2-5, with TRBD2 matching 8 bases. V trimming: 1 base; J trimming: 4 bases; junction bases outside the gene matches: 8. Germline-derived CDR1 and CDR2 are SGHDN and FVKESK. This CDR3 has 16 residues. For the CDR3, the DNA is TGTGCCAGCAGCCAAGGGGCGGGACTAGTCGTAGAGACCCAGTACTTC. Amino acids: CASSQGAGLVVETQYF.

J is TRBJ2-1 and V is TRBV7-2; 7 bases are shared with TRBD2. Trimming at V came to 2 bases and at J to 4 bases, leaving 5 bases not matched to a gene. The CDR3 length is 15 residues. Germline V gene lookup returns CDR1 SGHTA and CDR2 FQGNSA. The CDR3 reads CASSLIGGSYNEQFF. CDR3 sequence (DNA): TGTGCCAGCAGCTTAATCGGGGGGTCATACAATGAGCAGTTCTTC.

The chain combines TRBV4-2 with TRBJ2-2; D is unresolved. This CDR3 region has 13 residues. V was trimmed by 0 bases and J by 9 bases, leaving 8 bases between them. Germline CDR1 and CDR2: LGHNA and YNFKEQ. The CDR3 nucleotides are TGTGCCAGCAGCCAAGATGGTACGAGGGAGCTGTTTTTT. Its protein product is CASSQDGTRELFF.

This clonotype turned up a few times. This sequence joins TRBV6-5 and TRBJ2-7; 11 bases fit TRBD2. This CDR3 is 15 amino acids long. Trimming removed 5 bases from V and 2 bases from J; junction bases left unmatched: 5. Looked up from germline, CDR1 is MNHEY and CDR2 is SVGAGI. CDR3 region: CASSRGTSGAYEQYF. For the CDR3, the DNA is TGTGCCAGCAGTCGCGGGACTAGCGGAGCCTACGAGCAGTACTTC.

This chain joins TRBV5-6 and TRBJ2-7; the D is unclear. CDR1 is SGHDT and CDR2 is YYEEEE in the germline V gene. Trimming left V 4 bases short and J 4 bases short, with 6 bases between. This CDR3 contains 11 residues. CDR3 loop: CASSGRYEQYF. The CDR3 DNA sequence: TGTGCCAGCAGCGGACGGTACGAGCAGTACTTC.

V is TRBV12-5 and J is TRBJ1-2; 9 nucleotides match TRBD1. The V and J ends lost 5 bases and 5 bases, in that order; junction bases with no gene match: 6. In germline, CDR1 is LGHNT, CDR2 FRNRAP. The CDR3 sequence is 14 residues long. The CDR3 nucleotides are TGTGCTAGTGGTCTCAGCGGGACAGGGTATGGCTACACCTTC. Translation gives CASGLSGTGYGYTF.

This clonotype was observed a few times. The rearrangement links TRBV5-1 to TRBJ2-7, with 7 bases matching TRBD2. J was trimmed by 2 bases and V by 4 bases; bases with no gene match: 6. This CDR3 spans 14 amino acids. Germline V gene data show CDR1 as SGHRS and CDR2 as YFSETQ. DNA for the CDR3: TGCGCCAGCAGCGCCGTGGCGGGGGCCTACGAGCAGTACTTC. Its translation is CASSAVAGAYEQYF.

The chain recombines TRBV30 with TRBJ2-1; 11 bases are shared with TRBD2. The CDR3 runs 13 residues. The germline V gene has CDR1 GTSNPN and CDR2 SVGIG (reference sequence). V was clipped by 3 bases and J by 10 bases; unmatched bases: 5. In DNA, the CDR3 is TGTGCCTGGAGGACTAGCGGGATCCGGGAGCAGTTCTTC. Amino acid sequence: CAWRTSGIREQFF.

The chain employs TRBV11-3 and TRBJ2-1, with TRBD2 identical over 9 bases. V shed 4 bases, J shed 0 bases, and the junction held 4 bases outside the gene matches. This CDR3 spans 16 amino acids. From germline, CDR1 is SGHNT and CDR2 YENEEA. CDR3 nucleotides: TGTGCCAGCAGCTCTAGCGGGATAGACTCCTACAATGAGCAGTTCTTC. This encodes CASSSSGIDSYNEQFF.

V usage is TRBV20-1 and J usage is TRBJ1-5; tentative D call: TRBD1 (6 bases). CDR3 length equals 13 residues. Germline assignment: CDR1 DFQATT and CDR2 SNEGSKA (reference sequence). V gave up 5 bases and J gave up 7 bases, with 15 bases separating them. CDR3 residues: CSAVGAGDQPQHF. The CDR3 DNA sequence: TGCAGTGCTGTTGGGGCAGGGGACCAGCCCCAGCATTTT.

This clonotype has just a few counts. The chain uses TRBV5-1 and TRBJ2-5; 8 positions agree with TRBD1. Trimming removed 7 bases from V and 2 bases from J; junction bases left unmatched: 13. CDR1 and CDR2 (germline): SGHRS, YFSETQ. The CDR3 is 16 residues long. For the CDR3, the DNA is TGCGCCAGCGGACTCGGACAGGGATCGGGACAAGAGACCCAGTACTTC. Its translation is CASGLGQGSGQETQYF.